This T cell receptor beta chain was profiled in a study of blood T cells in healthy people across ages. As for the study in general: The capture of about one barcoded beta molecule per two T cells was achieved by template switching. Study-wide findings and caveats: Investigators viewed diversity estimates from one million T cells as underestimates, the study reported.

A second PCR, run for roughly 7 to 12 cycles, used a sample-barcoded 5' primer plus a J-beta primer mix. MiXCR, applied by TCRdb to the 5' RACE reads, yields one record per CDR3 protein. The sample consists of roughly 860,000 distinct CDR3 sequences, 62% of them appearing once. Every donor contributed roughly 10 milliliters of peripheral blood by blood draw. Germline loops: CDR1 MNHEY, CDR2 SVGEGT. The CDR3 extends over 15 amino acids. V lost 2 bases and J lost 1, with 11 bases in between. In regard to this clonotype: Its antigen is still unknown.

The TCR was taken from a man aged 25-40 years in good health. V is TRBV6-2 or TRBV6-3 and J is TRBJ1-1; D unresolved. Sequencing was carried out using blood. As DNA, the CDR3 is TGTGCCAGCAGTTACCTTTCCGGTACGAACACTGAAGCTTTCTTT. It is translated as CASSYLSGTNTEAFF.